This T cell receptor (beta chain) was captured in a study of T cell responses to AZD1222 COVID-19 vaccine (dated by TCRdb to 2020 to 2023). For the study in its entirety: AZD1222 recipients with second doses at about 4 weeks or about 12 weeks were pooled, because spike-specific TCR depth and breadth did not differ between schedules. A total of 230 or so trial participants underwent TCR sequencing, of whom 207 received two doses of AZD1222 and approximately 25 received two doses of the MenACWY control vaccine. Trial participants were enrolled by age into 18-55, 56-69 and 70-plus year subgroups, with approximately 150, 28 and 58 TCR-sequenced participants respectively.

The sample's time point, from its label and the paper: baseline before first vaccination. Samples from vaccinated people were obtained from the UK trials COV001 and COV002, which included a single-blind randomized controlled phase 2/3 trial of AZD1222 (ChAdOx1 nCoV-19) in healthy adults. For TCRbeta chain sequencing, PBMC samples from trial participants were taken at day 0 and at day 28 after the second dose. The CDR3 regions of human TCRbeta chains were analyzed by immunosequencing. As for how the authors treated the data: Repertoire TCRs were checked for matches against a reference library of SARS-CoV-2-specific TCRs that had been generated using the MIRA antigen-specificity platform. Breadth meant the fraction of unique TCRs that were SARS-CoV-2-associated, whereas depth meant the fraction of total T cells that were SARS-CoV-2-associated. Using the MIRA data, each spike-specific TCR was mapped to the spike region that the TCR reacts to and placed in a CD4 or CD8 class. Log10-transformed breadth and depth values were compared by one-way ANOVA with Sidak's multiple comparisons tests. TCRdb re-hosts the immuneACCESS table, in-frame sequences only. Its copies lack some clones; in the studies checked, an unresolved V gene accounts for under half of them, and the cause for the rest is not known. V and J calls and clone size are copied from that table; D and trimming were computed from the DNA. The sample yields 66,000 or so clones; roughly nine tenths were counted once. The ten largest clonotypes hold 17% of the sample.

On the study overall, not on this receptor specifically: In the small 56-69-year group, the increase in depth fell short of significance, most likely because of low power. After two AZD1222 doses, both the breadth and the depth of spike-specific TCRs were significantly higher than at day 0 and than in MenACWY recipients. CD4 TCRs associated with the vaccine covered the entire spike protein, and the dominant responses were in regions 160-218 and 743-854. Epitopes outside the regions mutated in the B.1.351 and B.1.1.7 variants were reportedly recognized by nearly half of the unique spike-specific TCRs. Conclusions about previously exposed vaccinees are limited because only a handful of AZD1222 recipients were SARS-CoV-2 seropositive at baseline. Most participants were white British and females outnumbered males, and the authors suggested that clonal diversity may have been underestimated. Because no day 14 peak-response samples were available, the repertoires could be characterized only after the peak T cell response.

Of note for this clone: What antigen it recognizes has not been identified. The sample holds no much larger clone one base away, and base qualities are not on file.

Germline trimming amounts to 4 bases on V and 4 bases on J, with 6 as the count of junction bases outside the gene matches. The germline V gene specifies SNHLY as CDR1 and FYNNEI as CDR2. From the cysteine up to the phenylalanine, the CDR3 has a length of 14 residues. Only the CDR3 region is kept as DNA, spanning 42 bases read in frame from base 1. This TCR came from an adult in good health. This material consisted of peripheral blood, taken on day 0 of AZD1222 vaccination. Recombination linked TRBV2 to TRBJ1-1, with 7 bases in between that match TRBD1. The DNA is TGTGCCAGCAGTGGACAGGGATGGGTCACTGAAGCTTTCTTT. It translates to CASSGQGWVTEAFF.